This TCR beta chain originates from a study of T cell changes during pregnancy in multiple sclerosis. Sequenced by immunoSEQ multiplex PCR; TCRdb stores in-frame clones only, minus some. Of around 33,000 clones in the sample, about nine tenths were seen once. The sample was CD8+ T cells from peripheral blood mononuclear cells, taken before pregnancy. This TCR was sampled from a female donor with multiple sclerosis, enrolled in a pregnancy study.

The CDR3 nucleotides read TGTGCCAGCAGCACGGGACAGGGGATGGCTAATGAAAAACTGTTTTTT. Protein sequence: CASSTGQGMANEKLFF. V is TRBV7-2 and J is TRBJ1-4; 10 bases fit TRBD1. CDR3 length: 16 residues. Germline loops: CDR1 SGHTA, CDR2 FQGNSA. Losses at the gene ends were 5 bases for V and 3 bases for J; bases not matched to a gene: 6.